The 19 T cell receptor beta chains in this list originate from one sample, sequenced in a study of response to subunit inactivated influenza vaccine. TCRdb passed the RT-PCR reads through MiXCR, listing each CDR3 protein once. Among roughly 700,000 distinct CDR3 sequences listed, more than 11% were seen once. Material: PBMCs from blood, obtained approximately 15 days before vaccination. The receptors derive from a man aged 45-65 years who received an inactivated influenza vaccine.

This clonotype was seen ten or more times. The chain uses TRBV7-9 and TRBJ2-2; no firm D call. The ends were cut back, 2 bases at V and 5 bases at J, with 18 bases in the middle. There are 17 residues in the CDR3. Germline-derived CDR1 and CDR2 are SEHNR and FQNEAQ (reference sequence). The CDR3: CASSLIGILTTTGELFF. The CDR3 DNA follows: TGTGCCAGCAGCTTAATTGGAATCTTAACTACAACCGGGGAGCTGTTTTTT.

This clonotype was picked up many times. The chain couples TRBV3-1 to TRBJ2-7; 7 nucleotides line up with TRBD2. Per the germline V gene, CDR1 is LGHDT and CDR2 is YNNKEL (reference sequence). V was clipped by 10 bases and J by 2 bases; unmatched bases: 17. The CDR3 is 16 amino acids. CDR3 DNA sequence: TGTGCCACCTCCCGGGTGGCGGGAGAAGGCCCCTACGAGCAGTACTTC. It specifies CATSRVAGEGPYEQYF.

There are a few counts of this clonotype. The chain links TRBV7-2 to TRBJ2-7; maybe TRBD1 (5 bases). V was cut by 3 bases and J by 1 base, with 10 bases left in between. The germline CDR1 and CDR2 sequences are SGHTA and FQGNSA. The CDR3 spans 14 residues. The CDR3 DNA reads as TGTGCCAGCAGCTTTACCCAGGGTTCCTACGAGCAGTACTTC. Residues: CASSFTQGSYEQYF.

Remarks on this clonotype: One end of the junction varies from germline; a read error may be responsible. The chain recombines TRBV10-3 with TRBJ2-2; the D gene is possibly TRBD1 (5 bases). This CDR3 is built from 14 residues. Germline CDR1 is ENHRY and CDR2 is SYGVKD. The CDR3 sequence: CTISQGSNTGELFF. The CDR3 DNA sequence: TGTACCATCAGTCAGGGATCGAACACCGGGGAGCTGTTTTTT.

This clonotype was seen many times. The V gene is TRBV20-1, the J gene TRBJ2-3; D may be TRBD1 (5 bases). V was pared by 0 bases and J by 3 bases, with 10 bases between. In germline, CDR1 is DFQATT, CDR2 SNEGSKA (reference sequence). The CDR3 has 14 residues. The CDR3 loop reads CSARDLAGTDTQYF. The CDR3 DNA sequence: TGCAGTGCTAGAGATCTGGCAGGGACAGATACGCAGTATTTT.

The V gene is TRBV15, the J gene TRBJ2-2; D call uncertain. CDR3 length equals 15 residues. The germline gives CDR1 LNHNV, CDR2 YYDKDF (reference sequence). Trimming shortened V by 1 base and J by 5 bases, and 11 bases separated the two germline ends. In nucleotides, the CDR3 is TGTGCCACCAGCAGAGGAAATCCCCTAACCGGGGAGCTGTTTTTT. Its protein is CATSRGNPLTGELFF.

This clonotype was seen only a few times. The chain joins TRBV28 to TRBJ2-4; D gene unclear. Trimming removed 2 bases at V and 0 bases at J, with 8 bases between. This CDR3 has 15 amino acids. Per germline, CDR1 MDHEN and CDR2 SYDVKM. The CDR3 spells CASSLNRLAKNIQYF. CDR3 bases: TGTGCCAGCAGTTTAAACAGACTAGCCAAAAACATTCAGTACTTC.

In its sample, this clonotype was seen a few times. This sequence joins TRBV25-1 and TRBJ2-7; no reliable D call. CDR1 MGHDK and CDR2 SYGVNS come from the germline V gene. This CDR3 has 12 residues. The V and J ends lost 2 bases and 4 bases respectively, with 6 bases between them. CDR3 sequence: CASSETPYEQYF. CDR3 DNA sequence: TGTGCCAGCAGTGAAACCCCTTACGAGCAGTACTTC.

J is TRBJ2-7 and V is TRBV28, with D possibly matching TRBD1 (6 bases). This CDR3 region has 14 residues. The V end was cut by 3 bases, the J end by 1 base, with 10 bases between. In germline, CDR1 is MDHEN, CDR2 SYDVKM. CDR3 amino acids: CASSFQDRSYEQYF. The DNA of the CDR3 is TGTGCCAGCAGTTTCCAGGACAGATCCTACGAGCAGTACTTC. The variable domain in full, completed from reference TRBV28 and TRBJ2-7, reads DVKVTQSSRYLVKRTGEKVFLECVQDMDHENMFWYRQDPGLGLRLIYFSYDVKMKEKGDIPEGYSVSREKKERFSLILESASTNQTSMYLCASSFQDRSYEQYFGPGTRLTVT.

The chain uses TRBV4-1 and TRBJ1-6, with D possibly being TRBD1 (5 bases). This CDR3 spans 15 amino acids. Per germline, CDR1 MGHRA and CDR2 YSYEKL. V lost 3 bases and J lost 10, with 16 bases in between. CDR3 sequence reads: CASSQDGREGSPLHF. The CDR3, as DNA: TGCGCCAGCAGCCAGGACGGCAGGGAAGGGTCACCCCTCCACTTT.

V is TRBV19 and J is TRBJ2-1; 13 nucleotides agree with TRBD2. The CDR3 totals 15 residues. Trimming removed 6 bases from V and 7 bases from J; junction bases left unmatched: 6. CDR1 is LNHDA and CDR2 is SQIVND in the germline V gene (reference sequence). The DNA of the CDR3 is TGTGCCAGTAGCGAACTAGCGGGAGGGATGAATGAGCAGTTCTTC. Protein sequence: CASSELAGGMNEQFF. Complete variable domain (other parts from reference TRBV19 and TRBJ2-1): DGGITQSPKYLFRKEGQNVTLSCEQNLNHDAMYWYRQDPGQGLRLIYYSQIVNDFQKGDIAEGYSVSREKKESFPLTVTSAQKNPTAFYLCASSELAGGMNEQFFGPGTRLTVL.

The chain employs TRBV5-1 and TRBJ2-3; D may be TRBD2 (6 bases). The CDR3 loop spans 15 amino acids. V lost 2 bases and J 2 bases, leaving 12 bases between the germline ends. Germline loops: CDR1 SGHRS, CDR2 YFSETQ. CDR3 sequence reads: CASSFSGAYTDTQYF. The CDR3 bases are TGCGCCAGCAGCTTTAGCGGAGCTTACACAGATACGCAGTATTTT.

A few counts support this clonotype. The V and J genes are TRBV11-2 and TRBJ2-2; 11 positions agree with TRBD2. V shed 5 bases and J 0 bases; nucleotides not matched to a gene: 2. The CDR3 sequence is 16 residues long. Germline lookup yields CDR1 SGHAT and CDR2 FQNNGV. CDR3 residues: CASSMGLAANTGELFF. In DNA, the CDR3 is TGTGCCAGCAGCATGGGACTAGCGGCGAACACCGGGGAGCTGTTTTTT.

This clonotype was picked up many times. This rearrangement joins TRBV6-1 to TRBJ1-2, with 7 positions matching TRBD1. V lost 5 bases, J lost 8 bases, and 11 bases stayed unmatched. Germline V lookup: CDR1 MNHNS, CDR2 SASEGT. The CDR3 spans 14 residues. The CDR3 DNA reads as TGTGCCAGCAGTACAGGACAGGTCCGGGGCGGCTACACCTTC. This codes for CASSTGQVRGGYTF.

The sample holds a few counts of this clonotype. The chain couples TRBV20-1 to TRBJ2-7, with a weak D call TRBD1 (6 bases). Germline CDR1 reads DFQATT; CDR2 reads SNEGSKA (reference sequence). V gave up 5 bases and J gave up 4 bases, with 12 bases separating them. The CDR3 loop spans 12 amino acids. The CDR3 protein is CSAAPGQYEQYF. DNA of the CDR3: TGCAGTGCTGCCCCCGGACAGTACGAGCAGTACTTC.

This clonotype was counted only a few times. This chain connects TRBV12-3 or TRBV12-4 to TRBJ2-3; no definite D call. V lost 4 bases, J lost 4 bases, and 18 bases lay in between. The CDR3 covers 16 residues. The CDR3 spells CASSSSTLRVPDTQYF. The CDR3 region has the DNA TGTGCCAGCAGTTCCTCTACACTTCGGGTCCCAGATACGCAGTATTTT.

This clonotype was picked up a small number of times. The chain carries TRBV15 and TRBJ2-4; a weak D match, TRBD1 (7 bases). Germline CDR1 LNHNV, CDR2 YYDKDF (reference sequence). V was shortened by 5 bases and J by 6 bases, with 20 bases between the two germline ends. There are 16 residues in the CDR3. CDR3 loop: CATSFQGGGAGNIQYF. DNA for the CDR3: TGTGCCACCAGCTTCCAAGGAGGGGGCGCGGGAAACATTCAGTACTTC.

The gene calls are TRBV9 and TRBJ2-2, with D possibly being TRBD2 (5 bases). V was pared by 4 bases and J by 0 bases, with 13 bases between. Germline CDR1 and CDR2: SGDLS and YYNGEE. This CDR3 contains 16 residues. For the CDR3, the DNA is TGTGCCAGCAGCCCGCATTCACTAGCGAACACCGGGGAGCTGTTTTTT. It translates to CASSPHSLANTGELFF.

The rearrangement joins TRBV10-3 to TRBJ1-5; a possible D gene is TRBD1 (6 bases). The CDR3 sequence is 15 residues long. Trimming removed 3 bases at V and 4 bases at J, with 13 bases between. In germline, CDR1 is ENHRY, CDR2 SYGVKD. This chain's CDR3 is CAISETGIWNQPQHF. The CDR3, as DNA: TGTGCCATCAGTGAAACAGGGATATGGAATCAGCCCCAGCATTTT.